Detailed here is one TCR beta chain. Its target is not known. The sample comes from a study of graft-versus-host responses after intestinal transplantation. The overall study: Each transplant was multivisceral, liver-intestinal, or isolated intestinal. Every transplant recipient was induced with anti-thymocyte globulin, then maintained on tacrolimus and steroids for two to four years. Study conclusions and caveats: Across patients carrying graft-donor T cell macrochimerism, allografts held high graft-versus-host to host-versus-graft clonal ratios. The marrow of recipients harbored GvH clones, and ileum or blood showed some of them first.

Produced via immunoSEQ multiplex PCR; TCRdb's table is partial and in-frame only. Of over 75,000 clones listed, 86% were seen once; the top ten hold over 1.3%. Germline values: CDR1 SQVTM, CDR2 ANQGSEA. V was clipped by 3 bases and J by 4 bases, with 7 bases between them. The length of the CDR3 is 12 residues. The sample here was PBMCs, taken 255 days after intestinal transplant. The sequence was obtained from a human patient who received an intestinal transplant, so some T cells may come from the graft donor. This rearrangement joins TRBV29-1 to TRBJ2-1; no reliable D call. CDR3 bases: TGCAGCGTTGAGTTGAGATACAATGAGCAGTTCTTC. It yields the protein CSVELRYNEQFF.